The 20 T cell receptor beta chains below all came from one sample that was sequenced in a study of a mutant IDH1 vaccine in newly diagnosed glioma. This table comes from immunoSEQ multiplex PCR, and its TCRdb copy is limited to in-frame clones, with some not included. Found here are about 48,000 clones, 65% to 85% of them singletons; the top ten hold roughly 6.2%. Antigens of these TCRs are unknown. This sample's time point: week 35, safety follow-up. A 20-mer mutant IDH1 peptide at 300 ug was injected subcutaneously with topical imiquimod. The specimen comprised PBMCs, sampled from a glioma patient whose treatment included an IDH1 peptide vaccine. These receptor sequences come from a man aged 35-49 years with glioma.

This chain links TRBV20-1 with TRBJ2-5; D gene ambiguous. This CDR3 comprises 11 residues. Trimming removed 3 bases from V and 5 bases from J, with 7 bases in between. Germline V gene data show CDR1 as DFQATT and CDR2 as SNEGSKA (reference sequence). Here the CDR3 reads CSARAWETQYF. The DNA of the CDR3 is TGCAGTGCTAGGGCCTGGGAGACCCAGTACTTC.

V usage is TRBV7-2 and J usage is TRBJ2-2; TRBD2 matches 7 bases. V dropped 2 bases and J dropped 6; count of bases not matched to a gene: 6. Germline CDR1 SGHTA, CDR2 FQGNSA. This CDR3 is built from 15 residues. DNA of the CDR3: TGTGCCAGCAGCTTACTCCGGGGGGAGGCCGGGGAGCTGTTTTTT. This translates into CASSLLRGEAGELFF.

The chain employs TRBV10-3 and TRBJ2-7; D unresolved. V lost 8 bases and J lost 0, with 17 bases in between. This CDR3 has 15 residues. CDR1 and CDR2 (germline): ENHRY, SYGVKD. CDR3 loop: CAIRSDSDHSYEQYF. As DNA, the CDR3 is TGTGCCATCCGATCTGACTCCGACCACTCCTACGAGCAGTACTTC.

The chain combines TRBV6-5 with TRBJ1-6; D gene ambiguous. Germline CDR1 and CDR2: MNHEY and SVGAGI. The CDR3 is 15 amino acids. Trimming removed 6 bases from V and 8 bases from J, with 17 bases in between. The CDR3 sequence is CASRLRTEAYSPLHF. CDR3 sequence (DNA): TGTGCCAGCAGGCTTCGGACGGAGGCTTATTCACCCCTCCACTTT.

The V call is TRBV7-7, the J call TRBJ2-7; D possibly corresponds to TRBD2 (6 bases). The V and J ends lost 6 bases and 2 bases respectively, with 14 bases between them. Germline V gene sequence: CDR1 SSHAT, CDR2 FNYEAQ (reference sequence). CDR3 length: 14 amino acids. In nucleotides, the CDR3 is TGTGCCAGCAGTCAAGGGGCGGGGACCTACGAGCAGTACTTC. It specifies CASSQGAGTYEQYF. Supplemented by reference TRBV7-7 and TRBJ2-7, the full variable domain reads GAGVSQSPRYKVTKRGQDVTLRCDPISSHATLYWYQQALGQGPEFLTYFNYEAQPDKSGLPSDRFSAERPEGSISTLTIQRTEQRDSAMYRCASSQGAGTYEQYFGPGTRLTVT.

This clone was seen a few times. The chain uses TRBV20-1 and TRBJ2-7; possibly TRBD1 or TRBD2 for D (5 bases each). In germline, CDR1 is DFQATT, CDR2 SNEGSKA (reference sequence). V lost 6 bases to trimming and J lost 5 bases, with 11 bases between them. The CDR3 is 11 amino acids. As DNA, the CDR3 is TGCAGTGCCCAGGGACCCCACGAGCAGTACTTC. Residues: CSAQGPHEQYF.

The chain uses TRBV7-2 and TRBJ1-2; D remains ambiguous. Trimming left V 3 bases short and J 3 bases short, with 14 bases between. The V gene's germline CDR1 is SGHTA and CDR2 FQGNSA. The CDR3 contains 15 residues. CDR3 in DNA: TGTGCCAGCAGCTTCCGGACCGTGAGGGACTATGGCTACACCTTC. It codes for CASSFRTVRDYGYTF.

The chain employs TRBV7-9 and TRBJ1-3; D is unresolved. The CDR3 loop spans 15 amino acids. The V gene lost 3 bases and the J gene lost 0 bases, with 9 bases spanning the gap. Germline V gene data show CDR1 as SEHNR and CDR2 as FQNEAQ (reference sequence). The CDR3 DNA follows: TGTGCCAGCAGCTTCCGGTGGGGCTCTGGAAACACCATATATTTT. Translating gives CASSFRWGSGNTIYF.

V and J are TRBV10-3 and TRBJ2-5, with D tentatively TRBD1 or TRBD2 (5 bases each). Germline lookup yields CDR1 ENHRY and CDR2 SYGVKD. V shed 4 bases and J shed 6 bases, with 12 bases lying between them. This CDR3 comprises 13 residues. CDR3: CAISGDHLQTQYF. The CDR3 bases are TGTGCCATCAGTGGGGACCATCTACAGACCCAGTACTTC.

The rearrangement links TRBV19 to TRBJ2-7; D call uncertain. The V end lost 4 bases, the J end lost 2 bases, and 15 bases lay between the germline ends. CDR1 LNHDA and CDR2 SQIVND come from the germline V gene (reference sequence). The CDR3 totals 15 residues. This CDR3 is CASSTGPLQAYEQYF. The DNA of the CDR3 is TGTGCCAGTAGTACAGGCCCCCTTCAGGCCTACGAGCAGTACTTC.

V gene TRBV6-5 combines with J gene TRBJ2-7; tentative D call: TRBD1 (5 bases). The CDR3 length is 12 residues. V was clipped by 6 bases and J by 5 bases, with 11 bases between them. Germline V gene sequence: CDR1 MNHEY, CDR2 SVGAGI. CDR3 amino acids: CASSSTGNEQYF. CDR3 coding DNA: TGTGCCAGCAGCTCTACAGGTAACGAGCAGTACTTC.

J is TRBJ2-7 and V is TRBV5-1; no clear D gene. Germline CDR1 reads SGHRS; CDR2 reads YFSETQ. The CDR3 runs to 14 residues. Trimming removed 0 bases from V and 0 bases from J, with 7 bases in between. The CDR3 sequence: CASSLEGFSYEQYF. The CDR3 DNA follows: TGCGCCAGCAGCTTGGAGGGATTCTCCTACGAGCAGTACTTC.

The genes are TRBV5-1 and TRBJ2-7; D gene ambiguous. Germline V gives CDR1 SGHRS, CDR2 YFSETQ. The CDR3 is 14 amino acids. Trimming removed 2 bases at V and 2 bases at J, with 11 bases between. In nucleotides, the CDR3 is TGCGCCAGCAGCTTCGGCAGCCCGACCTACGAGCAGTACTTC. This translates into CASSFGSPTYEQYF. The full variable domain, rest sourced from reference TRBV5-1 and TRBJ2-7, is KAGVTQTPRYLIKTRGQQVTLSCSPISGHRSVSWYQQTPGQGLQFLFEYFSETQRNKGNFPGRFSGRQFSNSRSEMNVSTLELGDSALYLCASSFGSPTYEQYFGPGTRLTVT.

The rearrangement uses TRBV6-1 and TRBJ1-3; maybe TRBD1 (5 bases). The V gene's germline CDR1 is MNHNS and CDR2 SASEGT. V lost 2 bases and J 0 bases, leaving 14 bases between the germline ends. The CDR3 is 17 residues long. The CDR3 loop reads CASSEFPQESSGNTIYF. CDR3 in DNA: TGTGCCAGCAGTGAATTCCCACAGGAGAGCTCTGGAAACACCATATATTTT.

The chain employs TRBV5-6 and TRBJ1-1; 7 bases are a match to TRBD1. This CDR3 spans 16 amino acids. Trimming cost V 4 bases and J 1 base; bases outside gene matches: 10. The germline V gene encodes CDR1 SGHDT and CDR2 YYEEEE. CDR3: CASSAPGQRPNTEAFF. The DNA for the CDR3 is TGTGCCAGCAGCGCGCCGGGACAGCGACCGAACACTGAAGCTTTCTTT.

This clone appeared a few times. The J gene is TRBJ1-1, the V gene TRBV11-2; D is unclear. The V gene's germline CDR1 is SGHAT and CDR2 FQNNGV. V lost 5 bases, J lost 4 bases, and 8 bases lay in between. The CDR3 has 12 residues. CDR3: CASSGSSTEAFF. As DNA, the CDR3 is TGTGCCAGCAGCGGATCCTCCACTGAAGCTTTCTTT. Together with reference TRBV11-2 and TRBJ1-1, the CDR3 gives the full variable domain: EAGVAQSPRYKIIEKRQSVAFWCNPISGHATLYWYQQILGQGPKLLIQFQNNGVVDDSQLPKDRFSAERLKGVDSTLKIQPAKLEDSAVYLCASSGSSTEAFFGQGTRLTVV.

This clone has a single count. CDR3 sequence: CASSLTSGLGWDTQYF. In DNA, the CDR3 is TGTGCCAGTAGTTTAACTAGCGGGTTGGGTTGGGATACGCAGTATTTT. The chain couples TRBV19 to TRBJ2-3, with 9 bases fitting TRBD2. The germline CDR1 and CDR2 sequences are LNHDA and SQIVND (reference sequence). The CDR3 is 16 amino acids. V lost 5 bases and J lost 6; bases outside the gene matches: 12.

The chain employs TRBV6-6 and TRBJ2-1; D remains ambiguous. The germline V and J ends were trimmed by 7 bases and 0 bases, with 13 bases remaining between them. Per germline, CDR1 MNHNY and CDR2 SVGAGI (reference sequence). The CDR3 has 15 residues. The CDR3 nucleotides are TGTGCCAGCAATCCCGCGCCCAACTCCTACAATGAGCAGTTCTTC. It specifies CASNPAPNSYNEQFF.

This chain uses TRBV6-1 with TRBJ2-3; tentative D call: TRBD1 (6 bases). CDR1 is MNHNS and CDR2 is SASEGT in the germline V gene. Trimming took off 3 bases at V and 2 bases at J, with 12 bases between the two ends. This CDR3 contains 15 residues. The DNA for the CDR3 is TGTGCCAGCAGTGACAGGGGCCGCAACACAGATACGCAGTATTTT. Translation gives CASSDRGRNTDTQYF.

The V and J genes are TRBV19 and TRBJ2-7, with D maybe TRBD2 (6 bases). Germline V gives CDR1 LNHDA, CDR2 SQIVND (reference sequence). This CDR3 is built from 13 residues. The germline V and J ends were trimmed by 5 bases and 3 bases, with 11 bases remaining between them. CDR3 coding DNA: TGTGCCAGTAGTGGGGACTCTAACTACGAGCAGTACTTC. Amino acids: CASSGDSNYEQYF.